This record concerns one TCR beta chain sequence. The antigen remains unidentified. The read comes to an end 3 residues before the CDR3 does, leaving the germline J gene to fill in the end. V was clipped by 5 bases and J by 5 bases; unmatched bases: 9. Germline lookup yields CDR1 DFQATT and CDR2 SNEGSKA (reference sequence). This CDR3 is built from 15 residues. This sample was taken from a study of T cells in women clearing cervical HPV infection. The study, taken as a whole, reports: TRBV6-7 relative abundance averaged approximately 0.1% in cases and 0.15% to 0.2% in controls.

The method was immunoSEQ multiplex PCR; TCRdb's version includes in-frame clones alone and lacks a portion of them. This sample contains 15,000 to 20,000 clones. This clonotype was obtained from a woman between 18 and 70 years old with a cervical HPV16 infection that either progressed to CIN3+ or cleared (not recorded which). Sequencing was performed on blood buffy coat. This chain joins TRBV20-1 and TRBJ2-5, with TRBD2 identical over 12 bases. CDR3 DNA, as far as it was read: TGCAGTGCTCAAACCCGGCTAGCGGGAGGGGAGACC. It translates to CSAQTRLAGGET. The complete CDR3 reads CSAQTRLAGGETQYF.